The TCR beta chain under discussion was sequenced for a study of T cells in Graves' hyperthyroidism and ophthalmopathy. PBMCs were obtained from about 9.9 ml fresh peripheral blood. The source material, RNA transcripts, was used to amplify TCR beta CDR3 regions. Carried out on the TCR CDR3, a first-round RT-PCR used the HTBI primer set. TCRdb re-analysed the multiplex PCR reads in MiXCR, keeping a single row per CDR3 protein. The data hold a few hundred thousand distinct CDR3 sequences, with less than 20% observed a single time. With V trimmed by 2 bases and J by 3 bases, 10 bases remained unmatched. Germline CDR1 reads LGHDT; CDR2 reads YNNKEL (reference sequence). This CDR3 is 18 amino acids long.

This TCR was recovered from a man younger than 35 with Graves' ophthalmopathy. Material for sequencing was blood. The V gene is TRBV3-1, the J gene TRBJ2-2; 9 bases agree with TRBD2. The CDR3 DNA reads as TGTGCCAGCAGCCAATTCCCTAGCGGGGTTTTACACACCGGGGAGCTGTTTTTT. This gives the protein CASSQFPSGVLHTGELFF.